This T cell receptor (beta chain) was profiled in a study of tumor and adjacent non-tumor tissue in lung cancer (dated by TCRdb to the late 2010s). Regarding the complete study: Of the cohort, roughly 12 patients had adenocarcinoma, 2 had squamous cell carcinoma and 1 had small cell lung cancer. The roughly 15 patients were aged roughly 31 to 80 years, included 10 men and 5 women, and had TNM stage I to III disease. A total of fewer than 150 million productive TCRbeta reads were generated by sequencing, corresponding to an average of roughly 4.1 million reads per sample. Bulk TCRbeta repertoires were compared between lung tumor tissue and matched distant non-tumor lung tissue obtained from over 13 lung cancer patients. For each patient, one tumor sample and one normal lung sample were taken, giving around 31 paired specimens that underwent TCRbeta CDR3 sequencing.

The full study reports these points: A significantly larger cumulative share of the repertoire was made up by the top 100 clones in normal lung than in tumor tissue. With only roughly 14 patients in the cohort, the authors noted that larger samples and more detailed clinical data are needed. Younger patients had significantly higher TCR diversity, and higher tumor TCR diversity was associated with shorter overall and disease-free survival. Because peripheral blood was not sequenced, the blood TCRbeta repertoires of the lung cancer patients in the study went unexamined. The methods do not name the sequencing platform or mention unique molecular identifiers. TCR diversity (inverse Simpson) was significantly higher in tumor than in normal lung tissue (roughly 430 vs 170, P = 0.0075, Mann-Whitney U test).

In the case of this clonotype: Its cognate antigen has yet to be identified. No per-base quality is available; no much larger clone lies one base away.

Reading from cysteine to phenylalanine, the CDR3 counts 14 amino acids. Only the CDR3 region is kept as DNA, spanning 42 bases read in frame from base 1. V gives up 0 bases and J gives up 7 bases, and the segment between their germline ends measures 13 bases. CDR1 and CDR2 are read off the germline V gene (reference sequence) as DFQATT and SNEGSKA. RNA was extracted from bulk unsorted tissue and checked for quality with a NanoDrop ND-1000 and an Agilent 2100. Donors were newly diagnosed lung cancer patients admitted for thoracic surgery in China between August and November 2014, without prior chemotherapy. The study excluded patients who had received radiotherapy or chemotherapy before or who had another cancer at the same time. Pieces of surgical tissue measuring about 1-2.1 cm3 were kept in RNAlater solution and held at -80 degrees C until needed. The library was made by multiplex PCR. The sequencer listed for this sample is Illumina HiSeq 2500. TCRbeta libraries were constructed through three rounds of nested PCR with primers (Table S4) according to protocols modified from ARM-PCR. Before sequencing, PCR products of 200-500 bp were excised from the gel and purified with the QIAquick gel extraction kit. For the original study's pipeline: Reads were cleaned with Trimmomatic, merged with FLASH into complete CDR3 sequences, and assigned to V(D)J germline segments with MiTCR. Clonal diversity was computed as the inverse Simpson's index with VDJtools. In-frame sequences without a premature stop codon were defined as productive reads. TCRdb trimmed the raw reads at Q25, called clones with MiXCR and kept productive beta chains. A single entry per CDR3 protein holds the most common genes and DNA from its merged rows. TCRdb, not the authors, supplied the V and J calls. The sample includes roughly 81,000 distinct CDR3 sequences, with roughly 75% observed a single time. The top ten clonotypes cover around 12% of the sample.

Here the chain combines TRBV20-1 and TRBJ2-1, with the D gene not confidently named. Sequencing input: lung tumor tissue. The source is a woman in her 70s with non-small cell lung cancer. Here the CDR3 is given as CSARDYDTLNEQFF. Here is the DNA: TGCAGTGCTAGAGATTATGACACCCTAAATGAGCAGTTCTTC.